The 18 T cell receptor beta chains presented below share a single source sample, sequenced in a study of shared clonotypes between healthy human individuals. Clones were sequenced by immunoSEQ multiplex PCR, and TCRdb holds only the in-frame ones, with some missing. The sample includes around 700,000 clones, approximately 75% seen only once; the top ten take approximately 2%. The sequenced sample was memory CD4+ T cells sorted from blood. This sample's subset: CD45RA-negative fraction. The receptors shown here come from a woman in her twenties or thirties in good health.

V gene TRBV19 combines with J gene TRBJ2-7; possibly TRBD1 for D (6 bases). Germline V lookup: CDR1 LNHDA, CDR2 SQIVND (reference sequence). V was trimmed by 4 bases and J by 1 base, leaving 11 bases between them. There are 14 residues in the CDR3. Here the CDR3 reads CASSTSTGSYEQYF. DNA of the CDR3: TGTGCCAGTAGTACCTCGACAGGTTCCTACGAGCAGTACTTC.

The genes are TRBV14 and TRBJ1-2; D is undetermined. V was shortened by 3 bases and J by 1 base, with 6 bases between the two germline ends. This CDR3 is built from 13 residues. Germline CDR1 and CDR2: SGHDN and FVKESK. This CDR3 is CASSHQINYGYTF. The CDR3, as DNA: TGTGCCAGCAGCCATCAAATTAACTATGGCTACACCTTC.

This chain uses TRBV5-5 with TRBJ2-3, with 7 bases lining up with TRBD1. Per germline, CDR1 SGHKS and CDR2 YYEKEE (reference sequence). The CDR3 covers 17 residues. The ends lost 0 bases at V and 2 bases at J; junction bases unmatched: 9. CDR3: CASSLAMTGKLTDTQYF. The CDR3 DNA follows: TGTGCCAGCAGCTTGGCCATGACAGGGAAACTCACAGATACGCAGTATTTT.

This sequence joins TRBV27 and TRBJ2-7, with D perhaps assigned TRBD1 or TRBD2 (5 bases each). V was clipped by 10 bases and J by 5 bases, with 21 bases between them. From germline, CDR1 is MNHEY and CDR2 SMNVEV (reference sequence). The CDR3 is 14 residues long. CDR3 sequence reads: CANTGLVGFDEQYF. The CDR3 region has the DNA TGTGCCAACACGGGGCTGGTGGGGTTTGACGAGCAGTACTTC.

With regard to this clone: Other DNA sequences in this sample translate to the same CDR3. The chain recombines TRBV5-4 with TRBJ1-2; no clear D gene. V was clipped by 0 bases and J by 5 bases, with 5 bases between them. The germline CDR1 and CDR2 sequences are SGHNT and YYREEE (reference sequence). CDR3 length: 12 residues. The CDR3 bases are TGTGCCAGCAGCTTGGATGGATATGGCTACACCTTC. This sequence encodes CASSLDGYGYTF.

Regarding this clone: The identical CDR3 is also encoded by other nucleotide sequences in the sample. V is TRBV5-1 and J is TRBJ2-7; 7 bases fit TRBD1. Germline values: CDR1 SGHRS, CDR2 YFSETQ. V shed 4 bases, J shed 0 bases, and the junction held 4 bases outside the gene matches. This CDR3 has 14 residues. CDR3 DNA sequence: TGCGCCAGCAGCCCAGACAGGGTCTCCTACGAGCAGTACTTC. Encoded protein: CASSPDRVSYEQYF. Looking up the rest from reference TRBV5-1 and TRBJ2-7 gives the full variable domain: KAGVTQTPRYLIKTRGQQVTLSCSPISGHRSVSWYQQTPGQGLQFLFEYFSETQRNKGNFPGRFSGRQFSNSRSEMNVSTLELGDSALYLCASSPDRVSYEQYFGPGTRLTVT.

This CDR3 is CASSQSLQSGRGETQYF. DNA of the CDR3: TGTGCCAGCTCGCAAAGCTTGCAAAGCGGGAGAGGGGAGACCCAGTACTTC. The chain links TRBV18 to TRBJ2-5, with TRBD2 matching 8 bases. There are 17 residues in the CDR3. Germline CDR1 is KGHSH and CDR2 is LQKENI. V trimming: 6 bases; J trimming: 5 bases; junction bases outside the gene matches: 17.

This chain connects TRBV7-2 to TRBJ2-2, with D perhaps matching TRBD2 (5 bases). V was trimmed by 5 bases and J by 1 base, leaving 11 bases between them. The V gene's germline CDR1 is SGHTA and CDR2 FQGNSA. The CDR3 has 15 residues. The CDR3 loop is CASSPPGMNTGELFF. The CDR3, as DNA: TGTGCCAGCAGCCCACCCGGGATGAACACCGGGGAGCTGTTTTTT.

In DNA, the CDR3 is TGTGCCAGTAAACCCAGGGGGCTGGGTTTTGAAGCTTTCTTT. Its translation is CASKPRGLGFEAFF. The rearrangement joins TRBV19 to TRBJ1-1, with 8 positions matching TRBD1. The CDR3 consists of 14 residues. J was trimmed by 7 bases and V by 7 bases; bases with no gene match: 11. Germline CDR1 LNHDA, CDR2 SQIVND (reference sequence).

The chain employs TRBV5-1 and TRBJ1-1, with a weak D call TRBD1 (5 bases). Per the germline V gene, CDR1 is SGHRS and CDR2 is YFSETQ. This CDR3 comprises 15 residues. V dropped 0 bases and J dropped 4 bases, with 13 bases sitting between them. DNA of the CDR3: TGCGCCAGCAGCTTGGAATGGGGGGTGGTCACTGAAGCTTTCTTT. Protein sequence: CASSLEWGVVTEAFF.

This clone was detected only a few times. The chain couples TRBV5-1 to TRBJ2-7; D may be TRBD1 (7 bases). CDR3 length: 16 residues. Trimming took 4 bases from V and 4 from J, leaving 21 bases between them. The germline gives CDR1 SGHRS, CDR2 YFSETQ. In DNA, the CDR3 is TGCGCCAGCAGCCCATTCTCTGGAGGGGGCATATACGAGCAGTACTTC. This encodes CASSPFSGGGIYEQYF.

This clone has only a few counts. Other DNA sequences from this sample encode an identical CDR3 as well. The chain employs TRBV6-6 and TRBJ1-5; D uncertain. The V end was cut by 2 bases, the J end by 0 bases, with 5 bases between. The CDR3 extends over 14 amino acids. Germline V CDR1 and CDR2: MNHNY, SVGAGI (reference sequence). The CDR3 nucleotides read TGTGCCAGCAGTTACGGAGGTAGCAATCAGCCCCAGCATTTT. Encoded protein: CASSYGGSNQPQHF.

The chain combines TRBV5-5 with TRBJ1-1; weak D call: TRBD1 (5 bases). CDR1 and CDR2 (germline): SGHKS, YYEKEE (reference sequence). The CDR3 runs 15 residues. The ends were cut back, 0 bases at V and 3 bases at J, with 12 bases in the middle. CDR3 nucleotide sequence: TGTGCCAGCAGCTTGGGTACGACAGACCACACTGAAGCTTTCTTT. Its translation is CASSLGTTDHTEAFF. Together with reference TRBV5-5 and TRBJ1-1, the CDR3 gives the full variable domain: DAGVTQSPTHLIKTRGQQVTLRCSPISGHKSVSWYQQVLGQGPQFIFQYYEKEERGRGNFPDRFSARQFPNYSSELNVNALLLGDSALYLCASSLGTTDHTEAFFGQGTRLTVV.

The V and J genes are TRBV6-6 and TRBJ2-3; maybe TRBD2 (5 bases). With 0 bases removed from V and 4 bases from J, the gap between germline ends came to 11 bases. This CDR3 has 15 amino acids. Germline CDR1 and CDR2: MNHNY and SVGAGI (reference sequence). The CDR3 here is CASSYSRTGADTQYF. CDR3 in DNA: TGTGCCAGCAGTTACTCGCGGACCGGGGCAGATACGCAGTATTTT.

Regarding this clone: The sample holds other DNA sequences that translate to the same CDR3. The rearrangement uses TRBV7-2 and TRBJ2-5; TRBD2 matches at 8 bases. V was pared by 3 bases and J by 5 bases, with 5 bases of the junction left unmatched. Germline V gives CDR1 SGHTA, CDR2 FQGNSA. There are 14 residues in the CDR3. The CDR3 region is CASSLAGRDETQYF. The CDR3 nucleotides are TGTGCCAGCAGCTTGGCCGGGAGGGACGAGACCCAGTACTTC.

This sequence joins TRBV7-9 and TRBJ1-2; 10 bases map to TRBD1. The length of the CDR3 is 16 residues. With V trimmed by 1 base and J by 3 bases, 5 bases remained unmatched. The germline CDR1 and CDR2 sequences are SEHNR and FQNEAQ (reference sequence). CDR3 DNA: TGTGCCAGCAGCTTAGGTGGGGACAGGGGAGACTATGGCTACACCTTC. It yields the protein CASSLGGDRGDYGYTF. Looking up the rest from reference TRBV7-9 and TRBJ1-2 gives the full variable domain: DTGVSQNPRHKITKRGQNVTFRCDPISEHNRLYWYRQTLGQGPEFLTYFQNEAQLEKSRLLSDRFSAERPKGSFSTLEIQRTEQGDSAMYLCASSLGGDRGDYGYTFGSGTRLTVV.

The sample holds a few counts of this clone. The CDR3 protein is CASSLTGQGTNTIYF. CDR3 nucleotides: TGTGCCAGCAGCTTAACGGGACAGGGGACGAACACCATATATTTT. This chain uses TRBV7-3 with TRBJ1-3, with 10 bases aligning to TRBD1. From germline, CDR1 is SGHTA and CDR2 FQGTGA. Trimming cost V 0 bases and J 7 bases; bases outside gene matches: 3. This CDR3 has 15 residues.

The CDR3 spells CASSDGIRGNSPLHF. CDR3 DNA: TGTGCCAGCAGTGACGGGATCAGGGGGAATTCACCCCTCCACTTT. The chain is built from TRBV6-1 and TRBJ1-6; 7 bases align to TRBD1. Per germline, CDR1 MNHNS and CDR2 SASEGT. The CDR3 is 15 residues long. Losses at the gene ends were 3 bases for V and 7 bases for J; bases not matched to a gene: 6.